This T cell receptor beta chain comes out of a study of graft-versus-host responses after intestinal transplantation. Notes on the study in general: GvH clonotypes were identified within recipient marrow, with a subset emerging first in ileum or blood.

The assay was immunoSEQ multiplex PCR, and TCRdb's table has in-frame clones only and misses some. The table records tens of thousands of clones, roughly nine tenths of them present only once. The CDR3 is 12 residues long. Germline V lookup: CDR1 MNHEY, CDR2 SMNVEV (reference sequence). Trimming cost V 6 bases and J 6 bases; bases outside gene matches: 2. A note on this clone: Its specificity is not known.

Sequenced here: PBMCs, sampled roughly 680 days after intestinal transplant. The sequence came from a human patient who received an intestinal transplant, so some T cells may come from the graft donor. V gene TRBV27 combines with J gene TRBJ1-1; 9 bases match TRBD1. The CDR3 nucleotides read TGTGCCAGCAGGGACAGGGGCTCTGAAGCTTTCTTT. Its translation: CASRDRGSEAFF.